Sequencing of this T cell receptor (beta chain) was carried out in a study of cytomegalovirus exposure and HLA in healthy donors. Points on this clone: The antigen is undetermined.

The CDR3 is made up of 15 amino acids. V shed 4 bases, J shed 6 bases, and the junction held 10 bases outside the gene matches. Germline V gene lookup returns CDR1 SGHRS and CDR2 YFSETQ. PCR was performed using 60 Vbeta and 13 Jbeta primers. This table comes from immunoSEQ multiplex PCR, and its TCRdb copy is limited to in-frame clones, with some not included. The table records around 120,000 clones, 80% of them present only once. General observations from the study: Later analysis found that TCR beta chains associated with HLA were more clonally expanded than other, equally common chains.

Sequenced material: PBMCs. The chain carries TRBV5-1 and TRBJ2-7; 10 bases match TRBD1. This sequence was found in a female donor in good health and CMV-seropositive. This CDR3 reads CASSLMNRDRGEQYF. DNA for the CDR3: TGCGCCAGCAGCCTCATGAACCGGGACAGGGGCGAGCAGTACTTC.